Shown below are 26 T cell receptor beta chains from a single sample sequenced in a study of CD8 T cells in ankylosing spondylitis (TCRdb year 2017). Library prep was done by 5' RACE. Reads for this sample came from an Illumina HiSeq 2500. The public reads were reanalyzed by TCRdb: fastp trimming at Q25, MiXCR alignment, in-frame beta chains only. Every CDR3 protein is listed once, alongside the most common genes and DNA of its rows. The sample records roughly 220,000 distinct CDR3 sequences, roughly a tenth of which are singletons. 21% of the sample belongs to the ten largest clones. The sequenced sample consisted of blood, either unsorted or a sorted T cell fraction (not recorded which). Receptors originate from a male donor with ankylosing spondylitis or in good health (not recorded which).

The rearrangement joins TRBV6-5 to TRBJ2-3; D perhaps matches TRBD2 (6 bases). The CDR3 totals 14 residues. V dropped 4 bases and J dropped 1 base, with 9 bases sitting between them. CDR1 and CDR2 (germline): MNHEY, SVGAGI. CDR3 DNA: TGTGCCAGCAGTTCGGGACTCCGCACAGATACGCAGTATTTT. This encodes CASSSGLRTDTQYF.

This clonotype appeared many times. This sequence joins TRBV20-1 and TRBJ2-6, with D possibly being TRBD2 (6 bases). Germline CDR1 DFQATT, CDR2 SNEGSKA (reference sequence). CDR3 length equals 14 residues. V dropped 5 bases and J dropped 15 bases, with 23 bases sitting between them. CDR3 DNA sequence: TGCAGTGCTGGTCGGGGATTTGGGAGGCACGACCTGACTTTC. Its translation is CSAGRGFGRHDLTF.

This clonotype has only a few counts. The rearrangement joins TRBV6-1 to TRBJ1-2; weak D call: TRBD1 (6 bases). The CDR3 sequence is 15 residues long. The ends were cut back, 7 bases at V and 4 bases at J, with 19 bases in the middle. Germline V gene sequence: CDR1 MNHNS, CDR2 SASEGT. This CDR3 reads CASNSGGEGTYGYTF. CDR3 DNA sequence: TGTGCCAGCAACAGTGGGGGCGAGGGCACCTATGGCTACACCTTC.

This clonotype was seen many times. This CDR3 is CASSQEADSYEQYF. In DNA form, the CDR3 reads TGTGCCAGCAGCCAAGAAGCAGACTCCTACGAGCAGTACTTC. This chain connects TRBV4-2 to TRBJ2-7; unclear D gene. V was trimmed by 0 bases and J by 0 bases, leaving 6 bases between them. This CDR3 comprises 14 residues. Germline V gene data show CDR1 as LGHNA and CDR2 as YNFKEQ.

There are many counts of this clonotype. CDR3 loop: CASSRHRVDYGYTF. DNA for the CDR3: TGTGCCAGCAGCCGACACAGGGTGGACTATGGCTACACCTTC. The chain is built from TRBV5-6 and TRBJ1-2; a possible D gene is TRBD1 (6 bases). Trimming stripped 4 bases from V and 3 bases from J, with 13 bases between. CDR3 length: 14 amino acids. Germline-derived CDR1 and CDR2 are SGHDT and YYEEEE.

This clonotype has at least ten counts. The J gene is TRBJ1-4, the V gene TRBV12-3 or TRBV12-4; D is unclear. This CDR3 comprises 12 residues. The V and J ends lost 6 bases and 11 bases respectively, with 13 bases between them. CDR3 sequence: CASSLVVPKLFF. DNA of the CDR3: TGTGCCAGCAGCCTTGTAGTTCCGAAACTGTTTTTT.

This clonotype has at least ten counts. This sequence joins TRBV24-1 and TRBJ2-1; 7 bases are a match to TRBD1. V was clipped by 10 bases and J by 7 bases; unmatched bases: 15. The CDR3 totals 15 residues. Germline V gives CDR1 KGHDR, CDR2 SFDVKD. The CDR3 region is CATPPGQRAPNEQFF. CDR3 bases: TGTGCCACTCCTCCGGGACAGAGGGCACCTAATGAGCAGTTCTTC.

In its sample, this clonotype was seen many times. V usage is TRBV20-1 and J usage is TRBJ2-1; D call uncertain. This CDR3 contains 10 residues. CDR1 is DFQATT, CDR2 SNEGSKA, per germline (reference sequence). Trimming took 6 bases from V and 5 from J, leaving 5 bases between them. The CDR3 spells CSAPDNEQFF. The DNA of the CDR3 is TGCAGTGCCCCGGACAATGAGCAGTTCTTC.

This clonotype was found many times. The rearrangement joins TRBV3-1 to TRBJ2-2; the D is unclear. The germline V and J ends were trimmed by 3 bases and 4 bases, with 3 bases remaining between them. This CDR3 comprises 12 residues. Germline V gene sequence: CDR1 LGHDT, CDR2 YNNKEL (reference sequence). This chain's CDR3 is CASSQLTGELFF. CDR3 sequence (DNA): TGTGCCAGCAGCCAGCTCACCGGGGAGCTGTTTTTT.

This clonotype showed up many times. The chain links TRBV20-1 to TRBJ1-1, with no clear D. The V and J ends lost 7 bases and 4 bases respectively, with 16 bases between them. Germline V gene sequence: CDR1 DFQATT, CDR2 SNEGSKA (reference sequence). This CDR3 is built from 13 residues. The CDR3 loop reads CSEWPRVGTEAFF. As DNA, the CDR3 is TGCAGTGAGTGGCCAAGGGTTGGCACTGAAGCTTTCTTT.

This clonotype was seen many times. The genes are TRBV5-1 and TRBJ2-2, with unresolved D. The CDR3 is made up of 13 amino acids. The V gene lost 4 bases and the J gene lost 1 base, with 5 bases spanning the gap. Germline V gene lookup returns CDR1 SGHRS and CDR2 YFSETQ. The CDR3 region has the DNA TGCGCCAGCAGCCAAGGGAACACCGGGGAGCTGTTTTTT. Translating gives CASSQGNTGELFF.

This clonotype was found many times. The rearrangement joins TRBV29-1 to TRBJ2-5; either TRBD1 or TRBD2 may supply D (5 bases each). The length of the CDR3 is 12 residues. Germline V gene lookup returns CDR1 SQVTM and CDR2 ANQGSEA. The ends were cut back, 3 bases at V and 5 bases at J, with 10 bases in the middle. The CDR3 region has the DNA TGCAGCGTTGAGGGACCCCGGGAGACCCAGTACTTC. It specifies CSVEGPRETQYF.

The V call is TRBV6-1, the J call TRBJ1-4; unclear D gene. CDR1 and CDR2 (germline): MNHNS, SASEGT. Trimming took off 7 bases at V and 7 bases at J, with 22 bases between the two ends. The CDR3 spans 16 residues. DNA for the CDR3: TGTGCCAGCACCCCAACCCCTTCCGGCAGACTTGAAAAACTGTTTTTT. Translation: CASTPTPSGRLEKLFF.

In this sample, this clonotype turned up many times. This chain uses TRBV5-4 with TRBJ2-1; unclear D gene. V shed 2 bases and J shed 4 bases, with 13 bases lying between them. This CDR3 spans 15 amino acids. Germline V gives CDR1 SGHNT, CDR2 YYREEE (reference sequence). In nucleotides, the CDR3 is TGTGCCAGCAGCTTAGAACGGGCTAAATACAATGAGCAGTTCTTC. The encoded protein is CASSLERAKYNEQFF.

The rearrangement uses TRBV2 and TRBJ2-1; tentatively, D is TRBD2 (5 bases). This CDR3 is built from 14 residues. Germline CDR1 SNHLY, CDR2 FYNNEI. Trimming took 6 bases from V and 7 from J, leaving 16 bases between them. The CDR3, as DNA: TGTGCCAGCAGCCCGGACTTTCTCGGGAATGAGCAGTTCTTC. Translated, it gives CASSPDFLGNEQFF.

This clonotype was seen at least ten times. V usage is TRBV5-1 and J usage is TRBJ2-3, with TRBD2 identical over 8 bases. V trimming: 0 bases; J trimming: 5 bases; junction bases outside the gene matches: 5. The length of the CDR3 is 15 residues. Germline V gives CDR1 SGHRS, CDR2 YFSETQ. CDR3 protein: CASSLAGLGLDTQYF. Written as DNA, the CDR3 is TGCGCCAGCAGCTTGGCGGGACTAGGTTTAGATACGCAGTATTTT.

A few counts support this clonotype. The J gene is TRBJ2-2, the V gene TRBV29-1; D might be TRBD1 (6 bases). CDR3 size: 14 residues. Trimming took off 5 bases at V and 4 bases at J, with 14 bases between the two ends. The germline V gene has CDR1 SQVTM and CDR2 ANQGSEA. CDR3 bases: TGCAGCGTTTTCGGACCCAGGGGCACCGGGGAGCTGTTTTTT. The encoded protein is CSVFGPRGTGELFF.

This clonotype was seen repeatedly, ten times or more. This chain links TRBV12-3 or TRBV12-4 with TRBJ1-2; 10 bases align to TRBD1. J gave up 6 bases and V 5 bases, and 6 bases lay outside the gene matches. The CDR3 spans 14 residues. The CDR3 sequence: CASSLGQGVNGYTF. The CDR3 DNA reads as TGTGCCAGCAGTCTTGGACAGGGGGTAAATGGCTACACCTTC.

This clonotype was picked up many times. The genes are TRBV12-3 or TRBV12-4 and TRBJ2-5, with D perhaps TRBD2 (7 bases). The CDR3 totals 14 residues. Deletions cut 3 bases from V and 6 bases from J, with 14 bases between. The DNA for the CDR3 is TGTGCCAGCAGTTTCGAACGGGGGGCAAAGACCCAGTACTTC. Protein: CASSFERGAKTQYF.

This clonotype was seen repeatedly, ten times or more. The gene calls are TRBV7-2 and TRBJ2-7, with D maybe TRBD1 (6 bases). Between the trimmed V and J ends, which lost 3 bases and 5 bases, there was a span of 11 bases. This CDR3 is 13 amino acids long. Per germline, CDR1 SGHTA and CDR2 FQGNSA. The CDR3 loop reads CASSLGTINEQYF. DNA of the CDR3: TGTGCCAGCAGCTTGGGGACAATTAACGAGCAGTACTTC.

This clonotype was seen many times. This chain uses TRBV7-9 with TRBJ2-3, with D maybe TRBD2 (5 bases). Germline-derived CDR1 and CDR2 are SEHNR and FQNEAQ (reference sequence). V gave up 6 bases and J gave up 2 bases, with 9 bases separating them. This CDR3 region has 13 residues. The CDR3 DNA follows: TGTGCCAGCAGTAGAGGGTACACAGATACGCAGTATTTT. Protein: CASSRGYTDTQYF.

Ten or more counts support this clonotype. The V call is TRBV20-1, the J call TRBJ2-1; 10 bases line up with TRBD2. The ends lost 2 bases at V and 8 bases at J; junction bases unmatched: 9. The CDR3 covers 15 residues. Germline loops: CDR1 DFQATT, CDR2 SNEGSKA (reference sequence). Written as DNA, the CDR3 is TGCAGTGCTAGAATTCCCAGCGGGGGGGCGTATGAGCAGTTCTTC. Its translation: CSARIPSGGAYEQFF.

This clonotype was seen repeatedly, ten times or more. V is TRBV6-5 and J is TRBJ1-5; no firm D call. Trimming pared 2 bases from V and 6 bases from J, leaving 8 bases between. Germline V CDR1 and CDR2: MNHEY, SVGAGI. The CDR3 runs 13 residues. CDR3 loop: CASSYGKGQPQHF. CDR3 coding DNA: TGTGCCAGCAGTTACGGAAAGGGTCAGCCCCAGCATTTT.

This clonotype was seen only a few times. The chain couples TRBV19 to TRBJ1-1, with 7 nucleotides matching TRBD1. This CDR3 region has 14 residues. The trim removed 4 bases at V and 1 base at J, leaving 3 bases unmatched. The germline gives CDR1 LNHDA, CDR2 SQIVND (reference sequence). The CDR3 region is CASSKRQGNTEAFF. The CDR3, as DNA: TGTGCCAGTAGTAAGCGACAGGGGAACACTGAAGCTTTCTTT.

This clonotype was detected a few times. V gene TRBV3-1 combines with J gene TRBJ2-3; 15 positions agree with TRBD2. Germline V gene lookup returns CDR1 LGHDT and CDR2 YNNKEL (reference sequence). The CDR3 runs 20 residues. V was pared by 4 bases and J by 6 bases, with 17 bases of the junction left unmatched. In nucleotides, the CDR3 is TGTGCCAGCAGCCCTACGGGACTAGCGGGGGGAACTTCGCCCTCGGATACGCAGTATTTT. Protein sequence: CASSPTGLAGGTSPSDTQYF.

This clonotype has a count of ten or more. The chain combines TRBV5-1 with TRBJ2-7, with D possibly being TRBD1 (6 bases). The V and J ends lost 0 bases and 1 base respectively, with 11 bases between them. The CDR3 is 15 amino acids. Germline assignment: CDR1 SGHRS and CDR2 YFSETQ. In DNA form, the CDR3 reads TGCGCCAGCAGCTTGGAGGACAGTTCTTCCTACGAGCAGTACTTC. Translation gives CASSLEDSSSYEQYF.